The entry below gives a single T cell receptor (beta chain) sequence along with its context. The record originates from a study of OX40 agonist ivuxolimab in advanced cancers. About the study: The dose-escalation cohort was about 83% male, with a mean age of 60 years, ranging about 20 to 85.

V trimming: 0 bases; J trimming: 2 bases; junction bases outside the gene matches: 7. The CDR3 runs 18 residues. Looked up from germline, CDR1 is LNHDA and CDR2 is SQIVND (reference sequence). Assay used: immunoSEQ multiplex PCR; TCRdb lists only in-frame clones, some missing. The table records roughly 50,000 clones, about 81% of them present only once. Sampling of blood occurred at baseline, cycle 4 day 1, and cycle 7 day 1. V gene TRBV19 combines with J gene TRBJ2-1; 10 bases are shared with TRBD1. The sequence derives from an adult with an advanced solid tumor such as melanoma, head and neck, liver or kidney cancer. This specimen consisted of CD4+ or CD8+ T cells sorted from blood, obtained in a trial of the OX40 agonist ivuxolimab. The CDR3 DNA follows: TGTGCCAGTAGTATAGATCGTTCGACAGGGGGCGCCTACAATGAGCAGTTCTTC. This codes for CASSIDRSTGGAYNEQFF.